Each of the 29 T cell receptor beta chains below was sequenced from the same sample in a study of pediatric ulcerative colitis. Profiling relied on immunoSEQ multiplex PCR, and the TCRdb table lists in-frame clones only, not all of them. Of about 64,000 clones listed, 70% to 85% were seen once; the top ten hold 4% to 6.5%. The sequenced material came from blood. The receptors were gathered from a boy aged 5-17 years with moderate ulcerative colitis.

The rearrangement links TRBV14 to TRBJ2-1, with TRBD1 identical over 12 bases. From germline, CDR1 is SGHDN and CDR2 FVKESK. This CDR3 region has 14 residues. Trimming took 4 bases from V and 9 from J; bases not matched to a gene: 4. CDR3 amino acids: CASSPGQGAFEQFF. DNA for the CDR3: TGTGCCAGCAGCCCGGGACAGGGGGCGTTTGAGCAGTTCTTC.

V and J are TRBV18 and TRBJ1-4, with TRBD1 matching 9 bases. The CDR3 sequence is 17 residues long. The V segment lost 3 bases and the J segment 7 bases; nucleotides outside the gene matches: 12. Germline V gene data show CDR1 as KGHSH and CDR2 as LQKENI. CDR3 residues: CASSPNRDRVQGEKLFF. The CDR3 DNA is TGTGCCAGCTCACCTAACCGGGACAGGGTTCAGGGTGAAAAACTGTTTTTT. Looking up the rest from reference TRBV18 and TRBJ1-4 gives the full variable domain: NAGVMQNPRHLVRRRGQEARLRCSPMKGHSHVYWYRQLPEEGLKFMVYLQKENIIDESGMPKERFSAEFPKEGPSILRIQQVVRGDSAAYFCASSPNRDRVQGEKLFFGSGTQLSVL.

This clone appeared a few times. The rearrangement links TRBV6-5 to TRBJ1-1; 9 nucleotides line up with TRBD1. Germline V CDR1 and CDR2: MNHEY, SVGAGI. V was pared by 5 bases and J by 1 base, with 2 bases of the junction left unmatched. This CDR3 has 14 amino acids. The CDR3 nucleotides read TGTGCCAGCAGTCCGACAGGGGGGAACACTGAAGCTTTCTTT. This gives the protein CASSPTGGNTEAFF.

This sequence joins TRBV7-2 and TRBJ2-7; D gene unclear. With 5 bases removed from V and 2 bases from J, the gap between germline ends came to 7 bases. There are 12 residues in the CDR3. In germline, CDR1 is SGHTA, CDR2 FQGNSA. CDR3 region: CASSPGAYEQYF. The CDR3 coding sequence is TGTGCCAGCAGCCCAGGCGCCTACGAGCAGTACTTC. Together with reference TRBV7-2 and TRBJ2-7, the CDR3 gives the full variable domain: GAGVSQSPSNKVTEKGKDVELRCDPISGHTALYWYRQSLGQGLEFLIYFQGNSAPDKSGLPSDRFSAERTGGSVSTLTIQRTQQEDSAVYLCASSPGAYEQYFGPGTRLTVT.

The chain has TRBV7-6 and TRBJ1-1, with TRBD1 matching 10 bases. CDR1 and CDR2 from the germline V gene are SGHVS and FNYEAQ. The trim removed 5 bases at V and 11 bases at J, leaving 11 bases unmatched. This CDR3 spans 14 amino acids. Here the CDR3 reads CASSPKDRGSRAFF. The CDR3 bases are TGTGCCAGCAGCCCTAAGGACAGGGGGAGTCGGGCTTTCTTT.

The rearrangement links TRBV13 to TRBJ2-7; 9 bases match TRBD1. Germline assignment: CDR1 PRHDT and CDR2 FYEKMQ (reference sequence). The length of the CDR3 is 15 residues. Trimming took 3 bases from V and 2 from J; bases not matched to a gene: 5. For the CDR3, the DNA is TGTGCCAGCAGCTTTTCGGGACAGGGTCCCTACGAGCAGTACTTC. It specifies CASSFSGQGPYEQYF.

The chain combines TRBV6-1 with TRBJ2-3; the match to TRBD1 covers 8 bases. Germline values: CDR1 MNHNS, CDR2 SASEGT. This CDR3 has 13 residues. Trimming removed 8 bases from V and 1 base from J; junction bases left unmatched: 2. The CDR3 coding sequence is TGTGCCAGCGGGGGACAGGGCACAGATACGCAGTATTTT. It translates to CASGGQGTDTQYF.

The chain uses TRBV9 and TRBJ1-1; 7 bases line up with TRBD1. The germline CDR1 and CDR2 sequences are SGDLS and YYNGEE. Trimming cost V 4 bases and J 1 base; bases outside gene matches: 4. The CDR3 is 14 amino acids. The CDR3 here is CASSFGTENTEAFF. In DNA form, the CDR3 reads TGTGCCAGCAGCTTCGGGACAGAGAACACTGAAGCTTTCTTT.

The V and J genes are TRBV19 and TRBJ2-7, with D perhaps TRBD1 (6 bases). The CDR3 is made up of 15 amino acids. Trimming stripped 1 base from V and 0 bases from J, with 10 bases between. CDR1 and CDR2 from the germline V gene are LNHDA and SQIVND (reference sequence). The CDR3 is CASSIGGTNSYEQYF. The CDR3 DNA follows: TGTGCCAGTAGTATAGGGGGGACAAACTCCTACGAGCAGTACTTC.

A few counts support this clone. The chain combines TRBV5-1 with TRBJ1-1; D unresolved. V lost 2 bases and J lost 6, with 11 bases in between. Germline V lookup: CDR1 SGHRS, CDR2 YFSETQ. The CDR3 consists of 13 residues. DNA of the CDR3: TGCGCCAGCAGCTTAGCCGGATACGCTGAAGCTTTCTTT. This translates into CASSLAGYAEAFF.

The genes are TRBV29-1 and TRBJ1-5; TRBD1 is a possible D gene (5 bases). This CDR3 has 16 amino acids. CDR1 and CDR2 from the germline V gene are SQVTM and ANQGSEA. V lost 5 bases and J 4 bases, leaving 21 bases between the germline ends. The CDR3 region has the DNA TGCAGCGTTCGGGGGACGGGGGGGAGTCCTAATCAGCCCCAGCATTTT. Translation gives CSVRGTGGSPNQPQHF.

This clone was counted between two and nine times. The rearrangement joins TRBV10-3 to TRBJ1-1; unclear D gene. V was shortened by 10 bases and J by 1 base, with 10 bases between the two germline ends. The CDR3 covers 12 residues. The germline V gene encodes CDR1 ENHRY and CDR2 SYGVKD. This chain's CDR3 is CASWEGNTEAFF. The CDR3 DNA follows: TGTGCCAGCTGGGAGGGGAACACTGAAGCTTTCTTT.

V gene TRBV5-1 combines with J gene TRBJ2-5; TRBD2 agrees at 12 bases. Per the germline V gene, CDR1 is SGHRS and CDR2 is YFSETQ. V trimming: 4 bases; J trimming: 2 bases; junction bases outside the gene matches: 12. This CDR3 contains 18 residues. The CDR3 sequence: CASSRGGLAGAMQETQYF. The DNA of the CDR3 is TGCGCCAGCAGCCGCGGGGGACTAGCGGGTGCGATGCAAGAGACCCAGTACTTC.

The chain employs TRBV11-2 and TRBJ1-4; 7 positions match TRBD1. Germline-derived CDR1 and CDR2 are SGHAT and FQNNGV. The ends lost 4 bases at V and 8 bases at J; junction bases unmatched: 13. The CDR3 length is 16 residues. CDR3 coding DNA: TGTGCCAGCAGCTCCACGATGGGACAGCGTGGAGAAAAACTGTTTTTT. This sequence encodes CASSSTMGQRGEKLFF. The variable domain in full, completed from reference TRBV11-2 and TRBJ1-4, reads EAGVAQSPRYKIIEKRQSVAFWCNPISGHATLYWYQQILGQGPKLLIQFQNNGVVDDSQLPKDRFSAERLKGVDSTLKIQPAKLEDSAVYLCASSSTMGQRGEKLFFGSGTQLSVL.

This chain uses TRBV15 with TRBJ1-4, with 9 bases that match TRBD1. CDR3 length: 15 residues. Germline CDR1 is LNHNV and CDR2 is YYDKDF (reference sequence). The J segment lost 8 bases and the V segment lost 9 bases, leaving 13 bases of the junction unmatched. The chain's CDR3 is CATTGGDRSGEKLFF. Written as DNA, the CDR3 is TGTGCCACTACAGGGGGCGACAGATCCGGGGAAAAACTGTTTTTT.

The chain recombines TRBV7-9 with TRBJ1-5, with D uncertain. V lost 2 bases, J lost 0 bases, and 5 bases lay in between. Germline CDR1 is SEHNR and CDR2 is FQNEAQ (reference sequence). The CDR3 is 14 residues long. In DNA, the CDR3 is TGTGCCAGCAGCTTATCTCTTAGCAATCAGCCCCAGCATTTT. Its translation: CASSLSLSNQPQHF. The entire variable domain, with the rest obtained from reference TRBV7-9 and TRBJ1-5, is as follows: DTGVSQNPRHKITKRGQNVTFRCDPISEHNRLYWYRQTLGQGPEFLTYFQNEAQLEKSRLLSDRFSAERPKGSFSTLEIQRTEQGDSAMYLCASSLSLSNQPQHFGDGTRLSIL.

This clone was found once. The V call is TRBV9, the J call TRBJ2-4, with 8 bases identical to TRBD2. V lost 4 bases to trimming and J lost 4 bases; unmatched junction nucleotides: 13. Germline CDR1 reads SGDLS; CDR2 reads YYNGEE. This CDR3 is built from 17 residues. CDR3: CASSPPGFSGVKNIQYF. In DNA, the CDR3 is TGTGCCAGCAGCCCCCCCGGATTTAGCGGGGTTAAAAACATTCAGTACTTC.

This chain uses TRBV11-3 with TRBJ2-7; no firm D call. The CDR3 sequence is 12 residues long. CDR1 is SGHNT, CDR2 YENEEA, per germline. V lost 5 bases and J 2 bases, leaving 7 bases between the germline ends. CDR3 sequence reads: CASSRTPYEQYF. CDR3 sequence (DNA): TGTGCCAGCAGCCGGACGCCCTACGAGCAGTACTTC.

V is TRBV2 and J is TRBJ2-7, with TRBD1 as a possible D gene (5 bases). CDR3 length: 14 amino acids. Deletions cut 5 bases from V and 3 bases from J, with 14 bases between. Germline V lookup: CDR1 SNHLY, CDR2 FYNNEI. This CDR3 reads CASSPAPGIYEQYF. Written as DNA, the CDR3 is TGTGCCAGCAGTCCCGCGCCAGGGATCTACGAGCAGTACTTC.

The chain combines TRBV6-4 with TRBJ2-7; D call uncertain. The CDR3 runs 14 residues. The germline gives CDR1 MRHNA, CDR2 SNTAGT. V lost 2 bases to trimming and J lost 2 bases, with 10 bases between them. The CDR3 DNA sequence: TGTGCCAGCAGTGACGGGCAGCCGCCCTACGAGCAGTACTTC. Translation: CASSDGQPPYEQYF.

The chain is built from TRBV9 and TRBJ1-1; tentative D call: TRBD1 (6 bases). Trimming left V 0 bases short and J 2 bases short, with 11 bases between. CDR1 is SGDLS, CDR2 YYNGEE, per germline. The CDR3 runs 15 residues. The CDR3 here is CASSVGPGANTEAFF. The CDR3 DNA is TGTGCCAGCAGCGTAGGGCCAGGGGCAAACACTGAAGCTTTCTTT.

The J gene is TRBJ2-5, the V gene TRBV5-4; either TRBD1 or TRBD2 may supply D (5 bases each). Trimming cost V 0 bases and J 9 bases, with 15 bases left between them. CDR1 is SGHNT and CDR2 is YYREEE in the germline V gene (reference sequence). The CDR3 consists of 14 residues. CDR3 coding DNA: TGTGCCAGCAGCTTGGTTGGGGACGGAAATCCCCAGTACTTC. Its translation: CASSLVGDGNPQYF.

The chain is built from TRBV5-1 and TRBJ2-3, with 10 bases identical to TRBD2. Germline V gene lookup returns CDR1 SGHRS and CDR2 YFSETQ. The J segment lost 11 bases and the V segment lost 2 bases, leaving 11 bases of the junction unmatched. The CDR3 contains 15 residues. The CDR3 loop reads CASSFLAGDLQKQYF. CDR3 in DNA: TGCGCCAGCAGCTTTCTAGCGGGGGACCTCCAAAAGCAGTATTTT.

The J gene is TRBJ1-5, the V gene TRBV18, with D perhaps matching TRBD1 (6 bases). Germline V gene sequence: CDR1 KGHSH, CDR2 LQKENI. There are 13 residues in the CDR3. The V gene lost 3 bases and the J gene lost 7 bases, with 10 bases spanning the gap. The CDR3: CASSPSGAQPQHF. As DNA, the CDR3 is TGTGCCAGCTCACCGTCGGGGGCGCAGCCCCAGCATTTT.

The rearrangement uses TRBV4-1 and TRBJ2-5; D gene ambiguous. Between the trimmed V and J ends, which lost 0 bases and 2 bases, there was a span of 7 bases. The CDR3 extends over 14 amino acids. The germline gives CDR1 MGHRA, CDR2 YSYEKL. CDR3 protein: CASSQDASQETQYF. The DNA for the CDR3 is TGCGCCAGCAGCCAAGATGCTAGTCAAGAGACCCAGTACTTC.

The CDR3 bases are TGTGCCAGCAGCCCGGCCGCTAACTATGGCTACACCTTC. Protein product: CASSPAANYGYTF. V and J are TRBV7-9 and TRBJ1-2; D not certain. The CDR3 is made up of 13 amino acids. Per germline, CDR1 SEHNR and CDR2 FQNEAQ (reference sequence). V lost 5 bases to trimming and J lost 0 bases, with 7 bases between them. Variable domain in full (rest from reference TRBV7-9 and TRBJ1-2): DTGVSQNPRHKITKRGQNVTFRCDPISEHNRLYWYRQTLGQGPEFLTYFQNEAQLEKSRLLSDRFSAERPKGSFSTLEIQRTEQGDSAMYLCASSPAANYGYTFGSGTRLTVV.

V usage is TRBV2 and J usage is TRBJ2-3, with TRBD1 matching over 7 bases. The trim removed 3 bases at V and 1 base at J, leaving 4 bases unmatched. This CDR3 spans 15 amino acids. Per germline, CDR1 SNHLY and CDR2 FYNNEI. This CDR3 is CASSEWQGGTDTQYF. In nucleotides, the CDR3 is TGTGCCAGCAGTGAGTGGCAGGGGGGCACAGATACGCAGTATTTT.

The V call is TRBV19, the J call TRBJ2-3; 7 bases fit TRBD2. The V gene's germline CDR1 is LNHDA and CDR2 SQIVND (reference sequence). The CDR3 runs 17 residues. V dropped 3 bases and J dropped 3; count of bases not matched to a gene: 12. CDR3 amino acids: CASSIMLRRGGTDTQYF. CDR3 DNA: TGTGCCAGTAGTATCATGCTGCGGCGGGGAGGGACAGATACGCAGTATTTT.

The chain combines TRBV9 with TRBJ2-2; no clear D gene. The CDR3 consists of 11 residues. V shed 7 bases and J shed 6 bases, with 7 bases lying between them. Germline V gives CDR1 SGDLS, CDR2 YYNGEE. The CDR3 here is CASETAGELFF. CDR3 DNA: TGTGCCAGCGAAACAGCCGGGGAGCTGTTTTTT.